One and the same sample provided the 12 T cell receptor beta chains below, sequenced in a study of T-cell memory formation after mild COVID-19. TCRdb redid the calling of the 5' RACE reads with MiXCR, one entry per CDR3 protein. The sample includes about 200,000 distinct CDR3 sequences, 9.5% of them seen just once. Sample: PBMCs or a T cell subset sorted from them (not recorded which). The receptors shown here come from a man between 18 and 35 years old who had mild COVID-19 (a few samples of this study predate the infection). Cell type and time point are not known.

V is TRBV7-2 and J is TRBJ2-7; 10 nucleotides match TRBD1. Per the germline V gene, CDR1 is SGHTA and CDR2 is FQGNSA. V shed 5 bases and J 4 bases; nucleotides not matched to a gene: 11. The CDR3 is 16 amino acids. The chain's CDR3 is CASSPDGTGVGYEQYF. The CDR3 nucleotides are TGTGCCAGCAGCCCAGACGGGACAGGGGTAGGTTACGAGCAGTACTTC.

The rearrangement joins TRBV20-1 to TRBJ2-5; D remains unclear. The CDR3 has 14 amino acids. Germline-derived CDR1 and CDR2 are DFQATT and SNEGSKA (reference sequence). The germline V and J ends were trimmed by 0 bases and 1 base, with 9 bases remaining between them. CDR3 in amino acids: CSARDGKGQETQYF. CDR3 coding DNA: TGCAGTGCTAGAGATGGGAAGGGCCAAGAGACCCAGTACTTC.

This clonotype was seen a handful of times. This sequence joins TRBV10-3 and TRBJ2-1; 11 bases are a match to TRBD2. With 10 bases clipped from V and 6 bases from J, the junction kept 8 bases outside the gene matches. The CDR3 is 14 residues long. Germline CDR1 ENHRY, CDR2 SYGVKD. As DNA, the CDR3 is TGTGCCACCGAGGGGACTAGCGGCTTCAATGAGCAGTTCTTC. Amino acid sequence: CATEGTSGFNEQFF.

The CDR3 DNA follows: TGTGCCAGCAGCTTAAACGGACAGACAGATACGCAGTATTTT. This encodes CASSLNGQTDTQYF. This rearrangement joins TRBV7-3 to TRBJ2-3, with D possibly being TRBD1 (6 bases). Germline loops: CDR1 SGHTA, CDR2 FQGTGA. V shed 1 base and J shed 3 bases, with 8 bases lying between them. CDR3 length: 14 amino acids. Looking up the rest from reference TRBV7-3 and TRBJ2-3 gives the full variable domain: GAGVSQTPSNKVTEKGKYVELRCDPISGHTALYWYRQSLGQGPEFLIYFQGTGAADDSGLPNDRFFAVRPEGSVSTLKIQRTERGDSAVYLCASSLNGQTDTQYFGPGTRLTVL.

The sample holds a few counts of this clonotype. This chain joins TRBV19 and TRBJ1-1, with a possible D match to TRBD1 (5 bases). The germline V and J ends were trimmed by 5 bases and 5 bases, with 15 bases remaining between them. The germline gives CDR1 LNHDA, CDR2 SQIVND (reference sequence). The CDR3 extends over 14 amino acids. The chain's CDR3 is CASSPWRGGTEAFF. In nucleotides, the CDR3 is TGTGCCAGTAGTCCCTGGCGGGGGGGTACTGAAGCTTTCTTT.

The V and J genes are TRBV15 and TRBJ2-5; a weak D match, TRBD2 (6 bases). CDR1 is LNHNV, CDR2 YYDKDF, per germline (reference sequence). The CDR3 extends over 15 amino acids. Between the trimmed V and J ends, which lost 0 bases and 1 base, there was a span of 9 bases. CDR3 amino acids: CATSRDRGIQETQYF. The CDR3 DNA sequence: TGTGCCACCAGCAGAGATCGGGGGATCCAAGAGACCCAGTACTTC.

This chain connects TRBV5-1 to TRBJ1-2, with D perhaps matching TRBD1 (6 bases). V was trimmed by 3 bases and J by 2 bases, leaving 17 bases between them. The germline gives CDR1 SGHRS, CDR2 YFSETQ. The CDR3 spans 16 residues. CDR3 DNA sequence: TGCGCCAGCAGCTCCAAAACAGGGTTGTTAAACTATGGCTACACCTTC. Protein: CASSSKTGLLNYGYTF.

Many counts were recorded for this clonotype. The J gene is TRBJ2-6, the V gene TRBV5-1; 7 bases map to TRBD1. The CDR3 totals 17 residues. The ends lost 0 bases at V and 1 base at J; junction bases unmatched: 4. Germline assignment: CDR1 SGHRS and CDR2 YFSETQ. The CDR3 here is CASSLGQGGSGANVLTF. The DNA for the CDR3 is TGCGCCAGCAGCTTGGGACAGGGTGGGTCTGGGGCCAACGTCCTGACTTTC.

This clonotype was observed a handful of times. This chain uses TRBV20-1 with TRBJ1-3, with D hard to call. CDR1 DFQATT and CDR2 SNEGSKA come from the germline V gene (reference sequence). The ends were cut back, 5 bases at V and 0 bases at J, with 5 bases in the middle. The CDR3 length is 12 residues. The CDR3 sequence: CSASRSGNTIYF. As DNA, the CDR3 is TGCAGTGCTTCGCGCTCTGGAAACACCATATATTTT.

In regard to this clonotype: This likely comes from a read error, as the CDR3 has no conserved phenylalanine or tryptophan at its end. The chain employs TRBV10-3 and TRBJ2-7; weak D call: TRBD2 (5 bases). Between the trimmed V and J ends, which lost 6 bases and 0 bases, there was a span of 9 bases. There are 13 residues in the CDR3. CDR1 and CDR2 from the germline V gene are ENHRY and SYGVKD. CDR3 coding DNA: TGTGCCATCAGCCAACTAGTCTCCTACGAGCAGTACTTA. This translates into CAISQLVSYEQYL.

The table lists this clonotype with a few counts. The CDR3 sequence: CASSLGGHEGSYTF. The DNA of the CDR3 is TGTGCCAGCAGTTTGGGGGGGCACGAGGGGAGCTACACCTTC. V and J are TRBV12-3 or TRBV12-4 and TRBJ1-2; TRBD1 is a possible D gene (6 bases). The CDR3 extends over 14 amino acids. V was cut by 3 bases and J by 9 bases, with 17 bases left in between.

This clonotype was recorded at least ten times. The chain combines TRBV4-3 with TRBJ1-1; D call uncertain. CDR1 and CDR2 (germline): LGHNA, YSLEER. The CDR3 length is 14 residues. V was shortened by 2 bases and J by 3 bases, with 10 bases between the two germline ends. The CDR3 region has the DNA TGCGCCAGCAGCCAAACAATCGGGGACACTGAAGCTTTCTTT. Translation: CASSQTIGDTEAFF.